Below are 23 T cell receptor beta chains sequenced from a single sample in a study of T cell changes during pregnancy in multiple sclerosis. Measured with immunoSEQ multiplex PCR; TCRdb has only the in-frame clones, and not every one. This table holds fewer than 85,000 clones, around nine tenths found once. Material: peripheral blood, obtained in the first trimester of pregnancy. Receptors originate from a female donor in good health, enrolled as a control in a pregnancy study.

This chain connects TRBV5-4 to TRBJ2-3; 11 bases are shared with TRBD2. The CDR3 runs to 15 residues. The V segment lost 3 bases and the J segment 7 bases; nucleotides outside the gene matches: 7. Germline V lookup: CDR1 SGHNT, CDR2 YYREEE (reference sequence). The CDR3 nucleotides are TGTGCCAGCAGCTACACTGGACTAGCGGGTAATACGCAGTATTTT. Protein sequence: CASSYTGLAGNTQYF. Combining the CDR3 with reference TRBV5-4 and TRBJ2-3 gives the whole variable domain ETGVTQSPTHLIKTRGQQVTLRCSSQSGHNTVSWYQQALGQGPQFIFQYYREEENGRGNFPPRFSGLQFPNYSSELNVNALELDDSALYLCASSYTGLAGNTQYFGPGTRLTVL.

V gene TRBV10-3 combines with J gene TRBJ2-7; D uncertain. CDR3 length equals 14 residues. Trimming removed 3 bases at V and 2 bases at J, with 11 bases between. The germline V gene encodes CDR1 ENHRY and CDR2 SYGVKD. The CDR3 spells CAISDSGLAYEQYF. CDR3 nucleotides: TGTGCCATCAGTGATTCGGGTCTAGCCTACGAGCAGTACTTC.

This clone was counted once. One junction end disagrees with the germline gene, perhaps due to a read error. The rearrangement links TRBV19 to TRBJ1-5, with 8 bases aligning to TRBD1. CDR1 and CDR2 (germline): LNHDA, SQIVND (reference sequence). The CDR3 extends over 14 amino acids. This CDR3 reads CASSVGQGKQPQHF. As DNA, the CDR3 is TGTGCCAGTAGTGTTGGACAGGGCAAGCAGCCCCAGCATTTT. Complete variable domain (other parts from reference TRBV19 and TRBJ1-5): DGGITQSPKYLFRKEGQNVTLSCEQNLNHDAMYWYRQDPGQGLRLIYYSQIVNDFQKGDIAEGYSVSREKKESFPLTVTSAQKNPTAFYLCASSVGQGKQPQHFGDGTRLSIL.

V and J are TRBV7-2 and TRBJ1-5, with D hard to call. With 1 base removed from V and 2 bases from J, the gap between germline ends came to 9 bases. The germline gives CDR1 SGHTA, CDR2 FQGNSA. CDR3 length equals 15 residues. The CDR3, as DNA: TGTGCCAGCAGCTTAGAAGGTCGGGGCAATCAGCCCCAGCATTTT. Protein: CASSLEGRGNQPQHF. Combining the CDR3 with reference TRBV7-2 and TRBJ1-5 gives the whole variable domain GAGVSQSPSNKVTEKGKDVELRCDPISGHTALYWYRQSLGQGLEFLIYFQGNSAPDKSGLPSDRFSAERTGGSVSTLTIQRTQQEDSAVYLCASSLEGRGNQPQHFGDGTRLSIL.

The chain carries TRBV15 and TRBJ2-7, with 10 bases matching TRBD1. CDR3 length: 14 residues. Per the germline V gene, CDR1 is LNHNV and CDR2 is YYDKDF (reference sequence). J gave up 6 bases and V 3 bases, and 5 bases lay outside the gene matches. The CDR3 nucleotides are TGTGCCACCAGCAGGGGGACAGGGGTTGGCGAGCAGTACTTC. It is translated as CATSRGTGVGEQYF.

V is TRBV6-1 and J is TRBJ1-5; TRBD1 might be the D (5 bases). Germline V gives CDR1 MNHNS, CDR2 SASEGT. There are 12 residues in the CDR3. Trimming pared 8 bases from V and 6 bases from J, leaving 11 bases between. The CDR3 sequence is CASGAAGQPQHF. CDR3 in DNA: TGTGCCAGCGGGGCAGCCGGTCAGCCCCAGCATTTT.

The chain couples TRBV5-1 to TRBJ1-5; 10 bases are a match to TRBD1. Trimming removed 4 bases from V and 5 bases from J; junction bases left unmatched: 3. This CDR3 spans 14 amino acids. Germline V gene data show CDR1 as SGHRS and CDR2 as YFSETQ. In nucleotides, the CDR3 is TGCGCCAGCAGCCCAGGACAGGGGGATCAGCCCCAGCATTTT. This translates into CASSPGQGDQPQHF. The variable domain in full, completed from reference TRBV5-1 and TRBJ1-5, reads KAGVTQTPRYLIKTRGQQVTLSCSPISGHRSVSWYQQTPGQGLQFLFEYFSETQRNKGNFPGRFSGRQFSNSRSEMNVSTLELGDSALYLCASSPGQGDQPQHFGDGTRLSIL.

The chain uses TRBV28 and TRBJ2-7, with 7 bases fitting TRBD1. This CDR3 region has 15 residues. Germline-derived CDR1 and CDR2 are MDHEN and SYDVKM. Trimming took 3 bases from V and 3 from J; bases not matched to a gene: 8. The CDR3 DNA reads TGTGCCAGCAGTTTCAGGGACAGAGGATACTACGAGCAGTACTTC. This translates into CASSFRDRGYYEQYF.

The rearrangement uses TRBV29-1 and TRBJ2-7; TRBD1 aligns across 7 bases. The germline gives CDR1 SQVTM, CDR2 ANQGSEA. The CDR3 length is 13 residues. The V gene end was trimmed by 6 bases and the J gene end by 5 bases; junction bases not matched to a gene: 10. CDR3 DNA: TGCAGCGTCTCAACAGGGGATCACCACGAGCAGTACTTC. Its protein is CSVSTGDHHEQYF.

The DNA of the CDR3 is TGTGCCATCAGTGAGGGCAGCTACGAGCAGTACTTC. Translating gives CAISEGSYEQYF. The V gene is TRBV10-3, the J gene TRBJ2-7; D gene uncertain. Germline CDR1 is ENHRY and CDR2 is SYGVKD. The CDR3 totals 12 residues. V was trimmed by 2 bases and J by 3 bases, leaving 5 bases between them.

The chain recombines TRBV27 with TRBJ2-3; 9 bases line up with TRBD2. Germline-derived CDR1 and CDR2 are MNHEY and SMNVEV (reference sequence). V lost 1 base to trimming and J lost 1 base; unmatched junction nucleotides: 0. The CDR3 contains 15 residues. The CDR3 DNA follows: TGTGCCAGCAGTTTATGGACTAGCGGCACAGATACGCAGTATTTT. This translates into CASSLWTSGTDTQYF.

The V call is TRBV9, the J call TRBJ2-7, with a weak D call TRBD1 (6 bases). The CDR3 sequence is 14 residues long. Germline CDR1 reads SGDLS; CDR2 reads YYNGEE. V was clipped by 2 bases and J by 2 bases, with 11 bases between them. CDR3 sequence reads: CASSVGTHPYEQYF. DNA of the CDR3: TGTGCCAGCAGCGTTGGGACACACCCCTACGAGCAGTACTTC.

This clone was seen just once. The V gene is TRBV7-2, the J gene TRBJ2-7; 9 positions agree with TRBD2. This CDR3 has 14 amino acids. Trimming cost V 6 bases and J 3 bases; bases outside gene matches: 6. Germline CDR1 reads SGHTA; CDR2 reads FQGNSA. The CDR3, as DNA: TGTGCCAGCAGTCAGGTAGCGGGAGACTACGAGCAGTACTTC. It translates to CASSQVAGDYEQYF.

The rearrangement joins TRBV11-3 to TRBJ2-2; 8 bases map to TRBD2. CDR1 SGHNT and CDR2 YENEEA come from the germline V gene. This CDR3 has 16 residues. V was clipped by 2 bases and J by 4 bases; unmatched bases: 6. As DNA, the CDR3 is TGTGCCAGCAGCTTATCTCTGGGGACTAGCACCGGGGAGCTGTTTTTT. This translates into CASSLSLGTSTGELFF.

This sequence joins TRBV29-1 and TRBJ2-3; the match to TRBD2 covers 9 bases. CDR1 is SQVTM, CDR2 ANQGSEA, per germline. The CDR3 has 15 amino acids. V lost 6 bases and J lost 2; bases outside the gene matches: 9. CDR3 bases: TGCAGCGTGGGGACTAGCAGAGGGAACACAGATACGCAGTATTTT. It encodes CSVGTSRGNTDTQYF.

The V gene is TRBV27, the J gene TRBJ1-1, with a weak D call TRBD1 (5 bases). Trimming stripped 7 bases from V and 3 bases from J, with 18 bases between. Germline V lookup: CDR1 MNHEY, CDR2 SMNVEV (reference sequence). The CDR3 is 15 residues long. This CDR3 is CASNTRGGRDTEAFF. The CDR3 DNA follows: TGTGCCAGCAATACAAGGGGAGGACGGGACACTGAAGCTTTCTTT.

The gene calls are TRBV10-3 and TRBJ2-1; the match to TRBD2 covers 7 bases. The CDR3 is made up of 15 amino acids. CDR1 and CDR2 (germline): ENHRY, SYGVKD. V was clipped by 0 bases and J by 4 bases; unmatched bases: 3. The CDR3: CAISESASGYNEQFF. CDR3 sequence (DNA): TGTGCCATCAGTGAGTCTGCTAGCGGTTACAATGAGCAGTTCTTC.

The chain uses TRBV19 and TRBJ1-5; the D is unclear. Trimming took 3 bases from V and 6 from J, leaving 15 bases between them. Looked up from germline, CDR1 is LNHDA and CDR2 is SQIVND (reference sequence). The CDR3 spans 15 residues. The CDR3 nucleotides are TGTGCCAGTAGTATTCAGCGCGGGCAAGGTCAGCCCCAGCATTTT. Residues: CASSIQRGQGQPQHF.

The V and J genes are TRBV5-4 and TRBJ2-7, with 9 bases fitting TRBD1. The V segment lost 5 bases and the J segment 5 bases; nucleotides outside the gene matches: 5. The CDR3 totals 13 residues. Germline V lookup: CDR1 SGHNT, CDR2 YYREEE (reference sequence). The CDR3 nucleotides read TGTGCCAGCAGTTCGGGACAGGGTAACGAGCAGTACTTC. Translating it yields CASSSGQGNEQYF. The full variable domain, with the rest looked up from reference TRBV5-4 and TRBJ2-7, is ETGVTQSPTHLIKTRGQQVTLRCSSQSGHNTVSWYQQALGQGPQFIFQYYREEENGRGNFPPRFSGLQFPNYSSELNVNALELDDSALYLCASSSGQGNEQYFGPGTRLTVT.

The chain carries TRBV6-4 and TRBJ2-5; D is perhaps TRBD1 (6 bases). Per the germline V gene, CDR1 is MRHNA and CDR2 is SNTAGT. With 11 bases removed from V and 3 bases from J, the gap between germline ends came to 22 bases. This CDR3 contains 15 residues. CDR3 sequence: CAEKVRWTAKETQYF. CDR3 bases: TGTGCCGAAAAAGTCCGTTGGACAGCGAAAGAGACCCAGTACTTC.

This clone was seen a few times. V gene TRBV6-4 combines with J gene TRBJ2-7; unclear D gene. The ends were cut back, 5 bases at V and 0 bases at J, with 11 bases in the middle. The CDR3 contains 14 residues. Germline CDR1 and CDR2: MRHNA and SNTAGT. In DNA, the CDR3 is TGTGCCAGCAGTCCAACAGAGACCTCCTACGAGCAGTACTTC. It encodes CASSPTETSYEQYF.

V usage is TRBV6-4 and J usage is TRBJ2-1, with 9 bases lining up with TRBD2. V gave up 0 bases and J gave up 9 bases; unmatched junction bases: 6. The CDR3 totals 15 residues. The germline V gene has CDR1 MRHNA and CDR2 SNTAGT. Here the CDR3 DNA reads TGTGCCAGCAGTGACTCTAGCGGGAGTCCAATTGAGCAGTTCTTC. This sequence encodes CASSDSSGSPIEQFF.

The CDR3 region has the DNA TGTGCCAGCAGTTTACCCTACGCAGGGGAATACACCGGGGAGCTGTTTTTT. This gives the protein CASSLPYAGEYTGELFF. This chain uses TRBV28 with TRBJ2-2, with D possibly TRBD1 on 6 matching bases. The CDR3 sequence is 17 residues long. The germline V gene has CDR1 MDHEN and CDR2 SYDVKM. V was clipped by 2 bases and J by 3 bases, with 16 bases between them. Full variable domain (rest looked up from reference TRBV28 and TRBJ2-2): DVKVTQSSRYLVKRTGEKVFLECVQDMDHENMFWYRQDPGLGLRLIYFSYDVKMKEKGDIPEGYSVSREKKERFSLILESASTNQTSMYLCASSLPYAGEYTGELFFGEGSRLTVL.